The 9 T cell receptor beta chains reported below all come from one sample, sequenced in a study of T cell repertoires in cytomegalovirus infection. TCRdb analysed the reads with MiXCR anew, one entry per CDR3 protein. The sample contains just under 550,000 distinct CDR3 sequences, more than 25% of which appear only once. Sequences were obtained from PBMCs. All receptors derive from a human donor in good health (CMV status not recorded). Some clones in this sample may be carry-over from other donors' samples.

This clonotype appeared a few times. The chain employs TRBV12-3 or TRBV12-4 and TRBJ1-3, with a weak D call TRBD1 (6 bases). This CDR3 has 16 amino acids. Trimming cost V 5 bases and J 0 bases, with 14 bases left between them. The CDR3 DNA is TGTGCCAGCAGTCCGACCGCAGGGGACTCTGGAAACACCATATATTTT. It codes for CASSPTAGDSGNTIYF.

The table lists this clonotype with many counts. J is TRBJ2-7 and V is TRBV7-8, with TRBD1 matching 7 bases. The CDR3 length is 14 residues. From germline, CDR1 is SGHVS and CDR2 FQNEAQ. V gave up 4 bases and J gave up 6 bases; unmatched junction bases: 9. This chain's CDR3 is CASSSGQVLGEQYF. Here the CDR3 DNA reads TGTGCCAGCAGCTCTGGACAGGTTTTAGGCGAGCAGTACTTC. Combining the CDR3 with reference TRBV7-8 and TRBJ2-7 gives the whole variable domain GAGVSQSPRYKVAKRGQDVALRCDPISGHVSLFWYQQALGQGPEFLTYFQNEAQLDKSGLPSDRFFAERPEGSVSTLKIQRTQQEDSAVYLCASSSGQVLGEQYFGPGTRLTVT.

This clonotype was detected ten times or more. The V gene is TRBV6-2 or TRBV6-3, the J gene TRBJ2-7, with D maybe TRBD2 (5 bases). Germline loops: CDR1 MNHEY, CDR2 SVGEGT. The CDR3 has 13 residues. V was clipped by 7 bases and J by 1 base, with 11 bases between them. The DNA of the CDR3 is TGTGCCAGCAAAGCATCGGGATCCTACGAGCAGTACGTC. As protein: CASKASGSYEQYV.

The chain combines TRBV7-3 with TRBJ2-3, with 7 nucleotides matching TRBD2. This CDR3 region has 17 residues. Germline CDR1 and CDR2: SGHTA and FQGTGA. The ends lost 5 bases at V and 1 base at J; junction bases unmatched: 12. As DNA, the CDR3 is TGTGCCAGCAGCCCCGTCCCTACGGCGGGAGGCACAGATACGCAGTATTTT. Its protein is CASSPVPTAGGTDTQYF.

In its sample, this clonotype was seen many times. Here the CDR3 DNA reads TGTGCCAGCAGTGTGGGACCCGAAGCTTTCTTT. Encoded protein: CASSVGPEAFF. The chain carries TRBV6-1 and TRBJ1-1, with D possibly TRBD1 on 5 matching bases. The CDR3 consists of 11 residues. Trimming stripped 4 bases from V and 8 bases from J, with 8 bases between. From germline, CDR1 is MNHNS and CDR2 SASEGT.

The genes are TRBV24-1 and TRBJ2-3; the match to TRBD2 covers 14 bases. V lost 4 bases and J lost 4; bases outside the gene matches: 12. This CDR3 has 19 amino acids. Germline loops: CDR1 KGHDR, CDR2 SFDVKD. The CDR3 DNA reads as TGTGCCACCAGTGACTCCGGGACTAGCGGGAGTTTGAGCGCAGATACGCAGTATTTT. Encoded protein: CATSDSGTSGSLSADTQYF.

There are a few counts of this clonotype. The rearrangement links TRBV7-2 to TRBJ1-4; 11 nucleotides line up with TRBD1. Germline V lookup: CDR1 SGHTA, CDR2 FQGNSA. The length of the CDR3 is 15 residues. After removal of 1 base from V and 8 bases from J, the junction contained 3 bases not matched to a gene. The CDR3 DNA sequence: TGTGCCAGCAGCTTAGTCGGGACAGGGGGAGAAAAACTGTTTTTT. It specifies CASSLVGTGGEKLFF.

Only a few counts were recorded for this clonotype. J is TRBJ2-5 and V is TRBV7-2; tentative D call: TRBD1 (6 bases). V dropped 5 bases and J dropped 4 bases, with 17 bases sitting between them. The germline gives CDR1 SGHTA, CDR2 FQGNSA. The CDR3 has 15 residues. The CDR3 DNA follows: TGTGCCAGCAGCACGGTTACAGGGTTGGGAGAGACCCAGTACTTC. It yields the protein CASSTVTGLGETQYF.

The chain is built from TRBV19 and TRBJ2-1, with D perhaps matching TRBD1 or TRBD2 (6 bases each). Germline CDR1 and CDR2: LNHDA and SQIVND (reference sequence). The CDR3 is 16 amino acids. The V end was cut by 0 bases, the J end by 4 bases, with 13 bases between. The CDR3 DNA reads TGTGCCAGTAGTATAGAGGCGGGACAACGATACAATGAGCAGTTCTTC. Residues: CASSIEAGQRYNEQFF.